The sequence of this TCR beta chain was determined in a study of cytomegalovirus exposure and HLA in healthy donors. Study-wide findings and caveats: Most TCR sequences were uncommon, yet certain public TCRs appeared in many donors.

PCR primers comprised 60 Vbeta and 13 Jbeta primers. In the original workflow: There were about 80 million unique TCR beta chains by a later count, and 10 million to 12 million of them were shared. Profiling relied on immunoSEQ multiplex PCR, and the TCRdb table lists in-frame clones only, not all of them. V and J calls and clone size are as listed in that table; D and trimming were resolved from the DNA. The table records about 150,000 clones, around 75% of them present only once. Comments on this clone: As yet, its antigen is unknown.

The TCR was taken from a man aged 25 to 40 in good health and CMV-seronegative. The sample comprised PBMCs.

Here the CDR3 reads CASSPSGHNSGANVLTF. In nucleotides, the CDR3 is TGTGCCAGCTCACCATCGGGACATAACTCTGGGGCCAACGTCCTGACTTTC. This chain links TRBV18 with TRBJ2-6, with a possible D match to TRBD1 (6 bases). This CDR3 is 17 amino acids long. Germline assignment: CDR1 KGHSH and CDR2 LQKENI. Trimming stripped 2 bases from V and 0 bases from J, with 11 bases between.